Included here is one TCR beta chain sequence, with context. There are many counts of this clone. Its antigen is still unknown. Base qualities are not at hand, and no much larger clone is one base apart. This entry belongs to a study of metastatic and nonmetastatic thyroid tumors (dated by TCRdb to the early 2020s). At the level of the whole study: Repertoires from peripheral blood and from tumor or nodule tissue samples of malignant and benign thyroid patients were compared.

Broader findings and caveats from the paper: In both blood and tumor samples, TCR beta diversity was reported to be significantly higher in malignant tumors than in benign nodules.

No treatment had been received by any patient before thyroid surgery. Using T-cell receptor beta sequencing, the study looked back at clinical samples from patients collected from about 2012 to 2018. Library construction relied on PCR. These reads were obtained on an Illumina HiSeq 4000. High-throughput sequencing was used to profile the TCR beta-chain CDR3 region of every patient. The original methods were these. The researchers built a classifier to tell apart papillary thyroid cancer patients with distant metastasis, based on CDR3 differences among clinicopathological groups. Repertoire diversity was assessed with the Shannon index, and tumor-blood repertoire similarity with the Morisita-Horn index. Starting from the raw public reads, TCRdb applied fastp trimming at Q25, assembled clones with MiXCR and retained in-frame beta chains. V and J calls and clone size were set by TCRdb, not the authors. The sample profile shows around 53,000 clones; roughly 20% of them were found once. The top ten clonotypes cover around 4% of the sample.

Trimming at the junction amounts to 3 bases on V and 2 bases on J, and the germline ends lie 7 bases apart. The CDR3, cysteine through phenylalanine, is 13 amino acids long. CDR3 DNA is the only sequence kept; it has 39 bases, read in frame from the first base. CDR1 is given as MDHEN and CDR2 as SYDVKM, both from the germline V gene. Sequencing was performed on blood. This receptor was obtained from a female donor with papillary thyroid cancer or a benign thyroid nodule (not recorded which). Some clones in this sample may be carry-over from other donors' samples. The chain is assembled from TRBV28 and TRBJ1-2; TRBD1 is possibly the D segment (5 matching bases). For the CDR3, the sequence is CASSLGVNYGYTF. The nucleotide sequence is given as TGTGCCAGCAGTTTGGGGGTCAACTATGGCTACACCTTC.